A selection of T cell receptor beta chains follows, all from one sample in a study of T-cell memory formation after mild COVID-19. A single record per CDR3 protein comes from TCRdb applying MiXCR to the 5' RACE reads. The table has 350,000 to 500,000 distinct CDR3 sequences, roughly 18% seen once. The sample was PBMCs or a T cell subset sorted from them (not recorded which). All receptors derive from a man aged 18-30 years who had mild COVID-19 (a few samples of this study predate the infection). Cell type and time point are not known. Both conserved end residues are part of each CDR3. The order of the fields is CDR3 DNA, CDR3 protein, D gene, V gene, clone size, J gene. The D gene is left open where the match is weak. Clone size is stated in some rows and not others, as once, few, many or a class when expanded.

CDR3nt: TGCGCCAGCAGCTTGGCACAGGACTATGGCTACACCTTC
CDR3aa: CASSLAQDYGYTF
d_gene: NA
v_gene: TRBV5-1
abundance: many
j_gene: TRBJ1-2

CDR3nt: TGTGCCAGCAGCGTAGGTTGGGGGGTCCAAGAGACCCAGTACTTC
CDR3aa: CASSVGWGVQETQYF
d_gene: NA
v_gene: TRBV9
abundance: few
j_gene: TRBJ2-5

CDR3nt: TGTGCCAGCAGGATGACAGGGGGAGTTACTGAAGCTTTCTTT
CDR3aa: CASRMTGGVTEAFF
d_gene: TRBD1
v_gene: TRBV12-3/TRBV12-4
abundance: NA
j_gene: TRBJ1-1

CDR3nt: TGTGCCAGCACCCCCTCTGAAGCTTTCTTT
CDR3aa: CASTPSEAFF
d_gene: NA
v_gene: TRBV7-9
abundance: few
j_gene: TRBJ1-1

CDR3nt: TGCGCCAGCAGCGAACCGACCGGGTCGGAGACCCAGTACTTC
CDR3aa: CASSEPTGSETQYF
d_gene: NA
v_gene: TRBV5-1
abundance: many
j_gene: TRBJ2-5

CDR3nt: TGTGCCACCGGACGGGACAGCTCCTACAATGAGCAGTTCTTC
CDR3aa: CATGRDSSYNEQFF
d_gene: TRBD1
v_gene: TRBV6-5
abundance: NA
j_gene: TRBJ2-1

CDR3nt: TGTGCCAGCAGCCAAGATCTAGGGCAGAACACTGAAGCTTTCTTT
CDR3aa: CASSQDLGQNTEAFF
d_gene: NA
v_gene: TRBV4-2
abundance: NA
j_gene: TRBJ1-1

CDR3nt: TGTGCCATCAGATTAAGCGGGGCAGAGACCCAGTACTTC
CDR3aa: CAIRLSGAETQYF
d_gene: TRBD2
v_gene: TRBV10-3
abundance: few
j_gene: TRBJ2-5

CDR3nt: TGTGCCAGCAGTTTGCTGCGTTGGGACACTGAAGCTTTCTTT
CDR3aa: CASSLLRWDTEAFF
d_gene: NA
v_gene: TRBV27
abundance: NA
j_gene: TRBJ1-1

CDR3nt: TGCAGCGTGGCTGAGGGGGGCCGCTATTACGAGCAGTACTTC
CDR3aa: CSVAEGGRYYEQYF
d_gene: NA
v_gene: TRBV29-1
abundance: NA
j_gene: TRBJ2-7

CDR3nt: TGCGCCAGCAGCCTGACGGACTATGGCTACACCTTC
CDR3aa: CASSLTDYGYTF
d_gene: NA
v_gene: TRBV18
abundance: many
j_gene: TRBJ1-2

CDR3nt: TGCAGTGTACGGGGCCAAGAGATGAATTCACCCCTCCACTTT
CDR3aa: CSVRGQEMNSPLHF
d_gene: NA
v_gene: TRBV20-1
abundance: NA
j_gene: TRBJ1-6